The T cell receptor (beta chain) under discussion was sequenced for a study of T cell repertoires in cytomegalovirus infection. Study-wide context: Based on public TCR beta signatures, there were indications of CMV infection and of a matching HLA type.

TCRdb redid the calling of the reads with MiXCR, one entry per CDR3 protein. The table records 500,000 to 600,000 distinct CDR3 sequences, 16% of them present only once. Note on this clonotype: Its antigen is not known.

Study-wide results and limits: Cumulative public TCR beta family frequency identified carriers of CMV plus the relevant HLA. Dominant in the ex vivo response were TCR beta clonotypes restricted by HLA-C and specific for CMV.

The germline V and J ends were trimmed by 4 bases and 4 bases, with 16 bases remaining between them. The CDR3 covers 15 residues. Germline lookup yields CDR1 LGHDT and CDR2 YNNKEL (reference sequence). This chain connects TRBV3-1 to TRBJ2-5; TRBD2 might be the D (6 bases). The sample consisted of CD8+ T cells from PBMCs. The receptor was isolated from a human donor in good health (CMV status not recorded). Some clones in this sample may be carry-over from other donors' samples. For the CDR3, the DNA is TGTGCCAGCAGCCGATCTTACTCGGAGGGAGAGACCCAGTACTTC. This gives the protein CASSRSYSEGETQYF.